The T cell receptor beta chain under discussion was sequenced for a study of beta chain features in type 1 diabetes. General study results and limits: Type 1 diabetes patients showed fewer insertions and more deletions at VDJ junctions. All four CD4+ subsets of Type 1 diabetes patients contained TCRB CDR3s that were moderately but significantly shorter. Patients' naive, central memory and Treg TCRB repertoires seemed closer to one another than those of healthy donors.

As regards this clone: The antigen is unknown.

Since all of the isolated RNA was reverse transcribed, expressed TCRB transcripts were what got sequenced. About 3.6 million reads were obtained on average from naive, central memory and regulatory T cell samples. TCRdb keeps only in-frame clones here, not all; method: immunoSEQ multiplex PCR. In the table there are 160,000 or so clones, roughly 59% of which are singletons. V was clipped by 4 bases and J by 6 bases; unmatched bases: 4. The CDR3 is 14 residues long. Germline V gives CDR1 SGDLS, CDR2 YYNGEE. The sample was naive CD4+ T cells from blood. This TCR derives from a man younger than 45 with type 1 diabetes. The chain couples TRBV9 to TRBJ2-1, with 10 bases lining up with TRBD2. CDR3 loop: CASSKGLATNEQFF. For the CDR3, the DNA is TGTGCCAGCAGCAAGGGACTAGCGACCAATGAGCAGTTCTTC.